This TCR beta chain appears in the sequencing data of a study of post-analysis software for immune sequencing data. Study-level points and caveats: Relative to controls, patients had about five TRBV segments at higher frequency, with TRBV5-6, TRBV5-1 and TRBV20-1 among these.

For this clonotype: Its cognate antigen is unknown.

Presence of unique molecular identifiers characterized the TCR beta cDNA libraries. One entry per CDR3 protein, called by TCRdb with MiXCR from the PCR reads. This repertoire shows under 900,000 distinct CDR3 sequences, roughly half found once; its top ten account for 4.6%. V was clipped by 3 bases and J by 0 bases, with 11 bases between them. The V gene's germline CDR1 is KGHDR and CDR2 SFDVKD. This CDR3 spans 16 amino acids. The sequencing input was blood. This TCR was recovered from a girl between 5 and 17 years old with multiple sclerosis. The V and J genes are TRBV24-1 and TRBJ2-1; D may be TRBD2 (6 bases). As DNA, the CDR3 is TGTGCCACCAGTGATGGGCAGGAGGGCTCCTACAATGAGCAGTTCTTC. It encodes CATSDGQEGSYNEQFF.